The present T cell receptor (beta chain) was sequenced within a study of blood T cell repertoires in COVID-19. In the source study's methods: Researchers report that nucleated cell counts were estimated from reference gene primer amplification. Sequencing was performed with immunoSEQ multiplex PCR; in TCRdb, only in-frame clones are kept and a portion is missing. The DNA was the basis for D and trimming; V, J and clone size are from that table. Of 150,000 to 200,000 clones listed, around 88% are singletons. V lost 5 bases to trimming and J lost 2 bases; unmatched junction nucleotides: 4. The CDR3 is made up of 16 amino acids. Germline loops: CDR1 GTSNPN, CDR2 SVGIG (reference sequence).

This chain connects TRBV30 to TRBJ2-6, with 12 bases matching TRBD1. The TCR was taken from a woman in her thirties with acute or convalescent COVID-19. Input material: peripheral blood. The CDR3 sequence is CAWSGTGGAGANVLTF. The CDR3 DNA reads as TGTGCCTGGTCCGGGACAGGGGGCGCTGGGGCCAACGTCCTGACTTTC.